A single sample is the source of the 27 T cell receptor beta chains below, sequenced in a study of cytomegalovirus exposure and HLA in healthy donors. The PCR had 60 Vbeta and 13 Jbeta primers. Profiling relied on immunoSEQ multiplex PCR, and the TCRdb table lists in-frame clones only, not all of them. This sample has about 140,000 clones, with over 75% found just once. Sequenced material: PBMCs. These receptors came from a man in his forties in good health and CMV-seronegative.

This clone has a handful of counts. The CDR3 DNA sequence: TGTGCCATCAGTGAGTCAGGGGGGGGGACCGGGGAGCAGTACTTC. As protein: CAISESGGGTGEQYF. This sequence joins TRBV10-3 and TRBJ2-7; D possibly corresponds to TRBD2 (7 bases). The CDR3 is 15 residues long. Germline V gives CDR1 ENHRY, CDR2 SYGVKD. V was cut by 0 bases and J by 7 bases, with 16 bases left in between.

The J gene is TRBJ2-3, the V gene TRBV9, with TRBD1 as a possible D gene (5 bases). V was shortened by 1 base and J by 5 bases, with 11 bases between the two germline ends. Germline V gives CDR1 SGDLS, CDR2 YYNGEE. The CDR3 loop spans 14 amino acids. CDR3 region: CASSVMQGIDTQYF. Written as DNA, the CDR3 is TGTGCCAGCAGCGTAATGCAGGGCATAGATACGCAGTATTTT.

The chain employs TRBV6-5 and TRBJ1-1, with D uncertain. CDR3 size: 15 residues. Per germline, CDR1 MNHEY and CDR2 SVGAGI. Trimming left V 1 base short and J 0 bases short, with 9 bases between. CDR3 loop: CASSYFTGLNTEAFF. In DNA, the CDR3 is TGTGCCAGCAGTTACTTCACGGGGTTGAACACTGAAGCTTTCTTT.

The chain couples TRBV25-1 to TRBJ2-2, with D possibly TRBD1 on 5 matching bases. Germline V gives CDR1 MGHDK, CDR2 SYGVNS. The CDR3 covers 13 residues. The V end lost 7 bases, the J end lost 4 bases, and 10 bases lay between the germline ends. CDR3 sequence (DNA): TGTGCCAGCAATACAGGAGCCACCGGGGAGCTGTTTTTT. This codes for CASNTGATGELFF.

The V call is TRBV28, the J call TRBJ2-3; possible D gene TRBD1, 5 bases. The germline V gene has CDR1 MDHEN and CDR2 SYDVKM. The CDR3 is 18 residues long. V was shortened by 4 bases and J by 2 bases, with 22 bases between the two germline ends. CDR3 sequence: CASSSPPGRATTTDTQYF. Written as DNA, the CDR3 is TGTGCCAGCAGTTCCCCCCCCGGCAGGGCAACCACCACAGATACGCAGTATTTT.

The J gene is TRBJ2-7, the V gene TRBV2; 9 positions match TRBD2. In germline, CDR1 is SNHLY, CDR2 FYNNEI. CDR3 length equals 14 residues. J lost 4 bases, V lost 10 bases, and 11 bases had no gene match. The CDR3: CATSRREGEYEQYF. CDR3 DNA sequence: TGTGCCACCTCACGGCGGGAGGGAGAGTACGAGCAGTACTTC.

The chain's CDR3 is CASRLESGTDTQYF. As DNA, the CDR3 is TGTGCCAGCAGGCTAGAGAGCGGGACAGATACGCAGTATTTT. The chain is built from TRBV25-1 and TRBJ2-3, with D maybe TRBD2 (6 bases). The CDR3 covers 14 residues. V was shortened by 6 bases and J by 3 bases, with 13 bases between the two germline ends. Per the germline V gene, CDR1 is MGHDK and CDR2 is SYGVNS.

This chain joins TRBV5-6 and TRBJ2-2; perhaps TRBD1 as D (5 bases). This CDR3 is built from 13 residues. CDR1 is SGHDT and CDR2 is YYEEEE in the germline V gene. Trimming left V 6 bases short and J 5 bases short, with 11 bases between. Here the CDR3 DNA reads TGTGCCAGCAACGCAGGGTTTACCGGGGAGCTGTTTTTT. Translating gives CASNAGFTGELFF.

The chain links TRBV6-5 to TRBJ2-3, with D tentatively TRBD2 (7 bases). The CDR3 totals 14 residues. The germline gives CDR1 MNHEY, CDR2 SVGAGI. The V end lost 2 bases, the J end lost 5 bases, and 11 bases lay between the germline ends. The CDR3 reads CASSYRGAIDTQYF. As DNA, the CDR3 is TGTGCCAGCAGTTACCGGGGGGCGATAGATACGCAGTATTTT.

The CDR3 loop reads CASSLITSGTDTQYF. CDR3 bases: TGCGCCAGCAGCTTGATTACTAGCGGAACAGATACGCAGTATTTT. The V call is TRBV5-1, the J call TRBJ2-3, with TRBD2 matching over 8 bases. After removal of 1 base from V and 3 bases from J, the junction contained 4 bases not matched to a gene. The CDR3 is made up of 15 amino acids. CDR1 is SGHRS and CDR2 is YFSETQ in the germline V gene.

This chain connects TRBV7-8 to TRBJ2-2; 7 bases fit TRBD2. V trimming: 2 bases; J trimming: 0 bases; junction bases outside the gene matches: 6. This CDR3 is 17 amino acids long. The germline gives CDR1 SGHVS, CDR2 FQNEAQ. The CDR3 here is CASSLRGGSPNTGELFF. The CDR3 coding sequence is TGTGCCAGCAGCTTAAGGGGCGGGAGCCCGAACACCGGGGAGCTGTTTTTT.

In its sample, this clone was seen once. The chain joins TRBV27 to TRBJ2-2; 7 bases are a match to TRBD2. Trimming took 3 bases from V and 4 from J; bases not matched to a gene: 8. The germline V gene encodes CDR1 MNHEY and CDR2 SMNVEV (reference sequence). The CDR3 has 16 residues. The CDR3 spells CASSLVGGSGTGELFF. The CDR3 coding sequence is TGTGCCAGCAGTTTGGTGGGCGGGAGCGGCACCGGGGAGCTGTTTTTT.

This chain links TRBV27 with TRBJ2-5; 12 bases agree with TRBD2. CDR1 is MNHEY, CDR2 SMNVEV, per germline (reference sequence). The CDR3 length is 16 residues. J lost 5 bases, V lost 6 bases, and 10 bases had no gene match. The CDR3 DNA sequence: TGTGCCAGCAGGGGGCCCGGACTAGCGGGGTGGGAGACCCAGTACTTC. Translating it yields CASRGPGLAGWETQYF.

The chain combines TRBV6-5 with TRBJ2-7, with D unresolved. The V end was cut by 6 bases, the J end by 9 bases, with 18 bases between. The length of the CDR3 is 13 residues. Per germline, CDR1 MNHEY and CDR2 SVGAGI. CDR3 DNA: TGTGCCAGCAGCCTTTTATTTAGGCGAGGGCAGTACTTC. Amino acids: CASSLLFRRGQYF.

V and J are TRBV27 and TRBJ2-2; 10 bases match TRBD1. Germline V gives CDR1 MNHEY, CDR2 SMNVEV (reference sequence). Germline trimming cut 4 bases from V and 5 bases from J; bases unmatched to any gene: 4. The CDR3 loop spans 15 amino acids. CDR3 region: CASSSDRGPTGELFF. In DNA form, the CDR3 reads TGTGCCAGCAGTTCCGACAGGGGGCCGACCGGGGAGCTGTTTTTT.

This clone was seen more than once but under ten times. The J gene is TRBJ1-3, the V gene TRBV4-1; D ambiguous. CDR3 length: 15 amino acids. V lost 0 bases, J lost 0 bases, and 6 bases lay in between. Germline V gene sequence: CDR1 MGHRA, CDR2 YSYEKL. CDR3 loop: CASSQDPVSGNTIYF. The CDR3 region has the DNA TGCGCCAGCAGCCAAGATCCCGTCTCTGGAAACACCATATATTTT.

The table lists this clone with a few counts. The rearrangement uses TRBV6-6 and TRBJ2-7, with TRBD1 matching 7 bases. Looked up from germline, CDR1 is MNHNY and CDR2 is SVGAGI (reference sequence). The V and J ends lost 6 bases and 4 bases, in that order; junction bases with no gene match: 3. The CDR3 extends over 12 amino acids. The CDR3 sequence: CASSRQGYEQYF. CDR3 in DNA: TGTGCCAGCAGCCGACAGGGATACGAGCAGTACTTC.

A single count supports this clone. The chain employs TRBV2 and TRBJ2-2; 9 bases are shared with TRBD1. CDR1 SNHLY and CDR2 FYNNEI come from the germline V gene. V shed 4 bases, J shed 6 bases, and the junction held 12 bases outside the gene matches. The CDR3 has 17 residues. The CDR3 sequence: CASSVPGQGIWAGELFF. The CDR3 DNA reads TGTGCCAGCAGTGTACCGGGACAGGGTATTTGGGCCGGGGAGCTGTTTTTT.

This chain joins TRBV5-4 and TRBJ2-5; TRBD2 matches 9 bases. The germline V gene has CDR1 SGHNT and CDR2 YYREEE (reference sequence). The CDR3 covers 15 residues. The V segment lost 4 bases and the J segment 3 bases; nucleotides outside the gene matches: 7. CDR3 sequence reads: CASSQSGGPKETQYF. CDR3 nucleotides: TGTGCCAGCAGCCAAAGCGGGGGGCCTAAAGAGACCCAGTACTTC.

This sequence joins TRBV28 and TRBJ2-3; tentative D call: TRBD2 (6 bases). CDR1 MDHEN and CDR2 SYDVKM come from the germline V gene. Trimming left V 2 bases short and J 0 bases short, with 9 bases between. The CDR3 length is 15 residues. The CDR3 DNA is TGTGCCAGCAGTTTACGGGACTTAAGCACAGATACGCAGTATTTT. It codes for CASSLRDLSTDTQYF.

This clone has only a few counts. V is TRBV29-1 and J is TRBJ2-5; the match to TRBD2 covers 8 bases. The J call is doubtful: the DNA matches TRBJ2-7 better. This CDR3 is 15 amino acids long. Germline-derived CDR1 and CDR2 are SQVTM and ANQGSEA. The CDR3 here is CSVRGGQGVPYEQYF. Here the CDR3 DNA reads TGCAGCGTCCGGGGGGGACAAGGAGTTCCCTACGAGCAGTACTTC.

This clone was detected a few times. This rearrangement joins TRBV19 to TRBJ1-5; 10 bases align to TRBD1. The J segment lost 2 bases and the V segment lost 5 bases, leaving 6 bases of the junction unmatched. This CDR3 spans 16 amino acids. CDR1 is LNHDA and CDR2 is SQIVND in the germline V gene (reference sequence). CDR3: CASSARDRGGNQPQHF. The CDR3 region has the DNA TGTGCCAGTAGTGCCCGGGACAGGGGAGGCAATCAGCCCCAGCATTTT.

This clone was picked up one time. The chain combines TRBV7-2 with TRBJ2-7, with TRBD2 as a possible D gene (5 bases). Germline lookup yields CDR1 SGHTA and CDR2 FQGNSA. The CDR3 runs to 13 residues. Trimming removed 3 bases from V and 3 bases from J, with 9 bases in between. In nucleotides, the CDR3 is TGTGCCAGCAGCTTTGGACGGGACTACGAGCAGTACTTC. Its translation: CASSFGRDYEQYF.

The J gene is TRBJ2-1, the V gene TRBV5-1, with D tentatively TRBD1 (5 bases). V lost 0 bases to trimming and J lost 5 bases, with 12 bases between them. CDR3 size: 15 residues. Germline V gene sequence: CDR1 SGHRS, CDR2 YFSETQ. The CDR3 loop is CASSLGQRYHNEQFF. In nucleotides, the CDR3 is TGCGCCAGCAGCTTGGGACAGAGGTACCACAATGAGCAGTTCTTC.

The chain uses TRBV10-3 and TRBJ1-5, with TRBD1 matching 12 bases. The CDR3 covers 18 residues. Germline V gives CDR1 ENHRY, CDR2 SYGVKD. V trimming: 2 bases; J trimming: 0 bases; junction bases outside the gene matches: 5. The CDR3, as DNA: TGTGCCATCAGTGAGAGGGGGACAGGGGGCTCTAGCAATCAGCCCCAGCATTTT. Its protein is CAISERGTGGSSNQPQHF.

The chain recombines TRBV19 with TRBJ2-7, with 9 positions matching TRBD2. Per the germline V gene, CDR1 is LNHDA and CDR2 is SQIVND (reference sequence). J gave up 3 bases and V 1 base, and 4 bases lay outside the gene matches. The CDR3 is made up of 15 amino acids. The CDR3 sequence: CASSIGLAGIYEQYF. CDR3 bases: TGTGCCAGTAGTATAGGGCTAGCGGGGATCTACGAGCAGTACTTC. The full variable domain, rest sourced from reference TRBV19 and TRBJ2-7, is DGGITQSPKYLFRKEGQNVTLSCEQNLNHDAMYWYRQDPGQGLRLIYYSQIVNDFQKGDIAEGYSVSREKKESFPLTVTSAQKNPTAFYLCASSIGLAGIYEQYFGPGTRLTVT.

The rearrangement links TRBV15 to TRBJ2-1; 11 nucleotides align to TRBD2. Germline V lookup: CDR1 LNHNV, CDR2 YYDKDF (reference sequence). J lost 7 bases, V lost 0 bases, and 5 bases had no gene match. CDR3 length: 16 amino acids. CDR3 in amino acids: CATSRDWVAGGNEQFF. CDR3 nucleotides: TGTGCCACCAGCAGAGATTGGGTAGCGGGAGGGAATGAGCAGTTCTTC.